Given below is one T cell receptor beta chain in context. This receptor's antigen is unknown. No per-base quality is available; no much larger clone lies one base away. The cohort was made up of 666 healthy bone marrow donors. At the time of sampling, all cohort members were nominally healthy, though unrecorded immune exposures were likely present. The donor tested CMV seropositive and was one of the 289 seropositive cohort members. A peripheral blood sample was collected from each donor, and TCR beta sequencing was performed on peripheral blood mononuclear cells. Genomic DNA was extracted from the blood cell samples with the Qiagen DNeasy Blood Extraction Kit. The protocol used for the library was the immunoSEQ multiplex PCR assay. A mixture of 60 forward primers for TCR Vbeta segments and 13 reverse primers for TCR Jbeta segments was used in the multiplex PCR. The CDR3 region of rearranged TCR beta genes was amplified from genomic DNA by a multiplex PCR assay. Amplified TCR beta libraries were sequenced as 87-base-pair reads on the Illumina HiSeq System. The source study handled its data this way. Across the 700 or so repertoires, a later analysis counted around 80 million unique TCR beta chains, approximately 10 million of which were shared by at least two donors. To remove PCR and sequencing errors, raw reads were error-corrected and collapsed into unique sequences using a nearest-neighbor algorithm that merged closely related sequences. V, D and J gene segments were assigned by aligning CDR3 sequences to IMGT reference sequences. For a sequence to be retained, a match of at least six nucleotides to both a V gene segment and a J gene segment was required. Rearrangements were classified as productive when the CDR3 lacked stop codons and remained in frame with V and J, and all other rearrangements were classified as non-productive. Following IMGT convention, CDR3 was defined as the stretch from the second conserved V-encoded cysteine to the conserved J-encoded phenylalanine. The earlier analysis of about 500 of the donors excluded sequences that lacked an unambiguous match to a single V gene segment. An earlier analysis of over 450 of the donors classified V segments as functional when productive rearrangements were above 56.7% and as segregating when the standard deviation between donors was above 5%. A statistical classification framework was built to diagnose cytomegalovirus status from the catalog of TCR beta chain sequences. V and J gene assignment, in a later analysis, came from comparing TCR nucleotide sequences with IMGT/GENE-DB human TR gene sequences. In a later analysis, CDR3 sequences and most-parsimonious VDJ recombination scenarios were assigned using the TCRdist pipeline. In a later analysis, each TCR beta chain was defined by its CDR3 amino acid sequence together with its V-gene family, and reads lacking a unique V-gene family were excluded. As a way to deal with suspected cross-contamination and a sequencing artifact, a later analysis dropped nearly 600 nucleotide sequences that were highly shared and had low generation probability. For each public chain, a later analysis derived a clonal expansion index from normalized ranks of inferred template counts within each repertoire. Generation probabilities in a later analysis came from a VDJ recombination model fitted to out-of-frame rearrangements, and those results were checked against IGoR. Hypergeometric tests were used in a later analysis to score TCR-TCR, TCR-HLA and TCR-CMV co-occurrence, with a repertoire-size bias correction applied to the TCR pairs. A later analysis estimated false discovery rates by permuting HLA or CMV assignments 20 times. In a later analysis, co-occurring TCRs were grouped with DBSCAN, and TCRdist sequence similarity was added when clustering was performed within HLA-allele-positive subsets. Repertoires with fewer than 30,000 or more than 120,000 public chains were left out of co-occurrence clustering, as were about 5 repertoires with anomalous nucleotide sharing. This immuneACCESS table, as held by TCRdb, lists in-frame sequences with V and J called but not all clones. Of the missing ones, under half trace to an unresolved V gene in checked studies; the others have no known cause. The V and J calls and clone size were taken over from that table, and D and trimming were inferred from the DNA. The table for this sample lists around 160,000 clones; roughly 80% of them were counted only once. The ten largest clonotypes hold about 7.7% of the sample.

The junction carries 16 bases between V and J, which are trimmed by 0 bases and 5 bases respectively. CDR1 and CDR2 (SQVTM, ANQGSEA) derive from the germline V gene. The CDR3 covers 15 residues, taking in both the cysteine and the phenylalanine. The DNA shown is the 45-base CDR3, in frame from base 1. This record belongs to a study of cytomegalovirus exposure and HLA in healthy donors (dated by TCRdb to 2015 to 2018). Some background on the complete study: An earlier analysis of approximately 640 of the donors reported 250 to 350 Gb of sequence data and around 120 million unique TCR beta sequences from about 200 million T cells. An early release covering more than 500 HLA-typed donors comprised roughly 300 gigabases of sequencing data and roughly 86 million unique TCR sequences. Of the roughly 400 genotyped donors, roughly 85% fell in the genetic ancestry cluster associated with self-reported Caucasian donors. The study was designed to test whether signatures of past pathogen exposure could be identified by cataloging public T cell receptors. The study profiled the T cell repertoires of around 700 subjects by immunosequencing and related them to cytomegalovirus serostatus. A separate validation cohort of 100 to 150 different subjects was used in addition to the approximately 640-subject first cohort. To predict cytomegalovirus infection status, the study brought together high-throughput TCR immunosequencing, statistical association of individual TCRs with disease status, and machine learning. A later analysis re-examined previously published TCR beta repertoires from 610 or so donors and added high-resolution HLA genotyping to investigate patterns of TCR occurrence. Rather than drawing on any new phenotypic data, the later analysis identified candidate immune exposures from TCR beta sequences and the way those sequences occurred across donors. An earlier analysis of several hundred of the donors applied high-throughput TCR beta sequencing to assess whether each TCR beta V gene segment acted as functional or pseudogenic. Alongside the repertoire data, information on donor age, sex, ethnicity and CMV serostatus was compiled. A later genetic analysis took genome-wide SNP genotypes for about 55% of the 666 donors and used that subset as a discovery cohort. Every repertoire in the discovery cohort had been generated on one and the same sequencing platform. Class I and class II HLA loci were covered by the typing at four-digit resolution. Typing coverage differed by locus: A, B, C, DRB1 and DQB1 were typed in about 620-640 donors, DQA1 in about 500, DPA1 in roughly 590, and DPB1 in 400 to 480. A handful of DR-DQ haplotypes were handled as single units for association and clustering because linkage in the cohort was strong. On average, roughly 250,000 unique TCR beta nucleotide sequences were sequenced per donor among fewer than 500 genotyped donors of the cohort, with 15% to 20% of those sequences being non-productive. What the study reported, not specific to this receptor: The classifier was reported to diagnose cytomegalovirus status with high specificity and sensitivity in both the original cohort and the validation cohort. According to a later genetic analysis, donors in an Asian-associated ancestry cluster had fewer N-insertions in productive TCRs than the approximately 690-donor mean. The sequencing pipeline was judged likely to have produced a cluster of highly shared sequence variants as a technical artifact. At a false discovery rate of 0.05, a later analysis linked some 17,000 TCR beta sequences to specific HLA alleles. Some IMGT-functional V segments, including TRBV6-2 and TRBV6-3, could not be told apart with the 87-base-pair reads, so those segments were excluded. In a later analysis, most CMV-associated TCR beta chains were found to appear HLA-restricted, with HLA associations seemingly driven largely by CMV exposure. The earlier analysis of some 540 of the donors excluded seventeen rarely observed V segments, including chromosome 9 orphons, because counts were too low. This cohort had only TCR beta chains sequenced, and the lack of alpha or paired-chain data limited which features could be detected. Most TCR sequences were seen in very few donors, while some public TCRs were found in many individuals. In vitro tests confirmed that a few of the cytomegalovirus-associated TCR beta chains recognize cytomegalovirus antigens. In a later analysis, several top co-occurrence clusters were reported to appear linked to parvovirus B19, influenza, CMV and Epstein-Barr virus. When HLA alleles, especially DR and DQ, strongly co-occurred, attributing TCR associations to individual alleles was difficult. Linkage disequilibrium might explain the correlated functional status among segregating V segments, but an unknown experimental factor could not be ruled out. A further reported finding was that TCR beta sequences accurately predicted the HLA-A and HLA-B alleles for most subjects in the first cohort. Presence/absence analyses assumed roughly uniform sequencing depth across donors, an assumption that may not hold. Broadly in line with IMGT annotations, most TCR beta V segments showed up in productive rearrangements about 87% or about 30% of the time in an earlier analysis of 587 of the donors. According to a later analysis, TCR association rates differed among HLA loci, with DRB1 alleles showing the most associated TCRs and HLA-C alleles showing the fewest. According to the authors, the approach could potentially be generalized to other disease states and immunological phenotypes. In a later analysis, HLA-associated TCR beta chains showed more clonal expansion and lower generation probabilities than non-associated chains that were equally common. A later genetic analysis associated a missense DCLRE1C variant with V-gene and J-gene trimming of TCR beta chains, and an independent cohort replicated the association. A total of 164 TCR beta chains were listed by the study as associated with cytomegalovirus. The only immune exposure information available for the cohort was CMV serostatus. Because HLA typing was unavailable for some donors at each locus, only the typed subset was used in association tests.

This chain is built from TRBV29-1 and TRBJ2-5; the D gene lacks a confident call. Specimen: PBMCs. The TCR originated in a woman aged 40 to 50 in good health and CMV-seropositive. The CDR3 amino acid sequence is: CSVEDRRPPRETQYF. The DNA reads TGCAGCGTTGAAGATCGGCGGCCCCCTCGGGAGACCCAGTACTTC.